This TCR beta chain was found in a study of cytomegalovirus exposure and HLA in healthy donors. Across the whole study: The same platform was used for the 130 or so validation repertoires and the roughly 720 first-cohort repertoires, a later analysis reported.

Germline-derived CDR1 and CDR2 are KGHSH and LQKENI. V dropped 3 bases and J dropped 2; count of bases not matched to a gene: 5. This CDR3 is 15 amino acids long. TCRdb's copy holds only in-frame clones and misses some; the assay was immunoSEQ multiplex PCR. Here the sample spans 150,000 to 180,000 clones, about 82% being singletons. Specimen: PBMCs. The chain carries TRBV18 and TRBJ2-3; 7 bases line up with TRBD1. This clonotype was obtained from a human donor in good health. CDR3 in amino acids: CASSPGQANTDTQYF. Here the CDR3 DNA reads TGTGCCAGCTCACCTGGACAGGCAAACACAGATACGCAGTATTTT. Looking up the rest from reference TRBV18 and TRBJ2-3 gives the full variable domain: NAGVMQNPRHLVRRRGQEARLRCSPMKGHSHVYWYRQLPEEGLKFMVYLQKENIIDESGMPKERFSAEFPKEGPSILRIQQVVRGDSAAYFCASSPGQANTDTQYFGPGTRLTVL.